This T cell receptor (beta chain) was captured in a study of blood T cell repertoires in COVID-19. Study details: The United States, Italy and Spain provided the acute and convalescent COVID-19 samples. PBMCs, B-cell-depleted T cells, or T cells provided the cDNA or gDNA that made up the material.

This clone was detected once. Per the germline V gene, CDR1 is SGHNT and CDR2 is YENEEA. V dropped 5 bases and J dropped 8; count of bases not matched to a gene: 7. The CDR3 length is 14 residues. In the source study's methods: Nucleated cell number was recorded as an estimate derived from reference gene primer amplification. This table comes from immunoSEQ multiplex PCR, and its TCRdb copy is limited to in-frame clones, with some not included. The D gene and trimming were derived from the DNA, and the V and J assignments and clone size from that table. Of about 170,000 clones in the sample, around 83% were seen once.

Sequenced: peripheral blood. This TCR derives from a woman over 75 in a cohort sampled during active or convalescent COVID-19. The chain links TRBV11-3 to TRBJ2-1, with 9 nucleotides matching TRBD2. The DNA of the CDR3 is TGTGCCAGCAGCCAGCGGGGGGTTGGCCATGAGCAGTTCTTC. This sequence encodes CASSQRGVGHEQFF.